These 31 T cell receptor beta chains originate from one sample sequenced in a study of T-cell reconstitution after alpha-beta-depleted transplantation in children. Unique molecular identifiers were used in preparing the TCRbeta library. TCRdb recomputed calls from the PCR reads with MiXCR, one row per CDR3 protein. Here the sample spans about 610,000 distinct CDR3 sequences, over 9.5% being singletons. Here the sequenced sample was PBMCs from the stem cell graft donor, taken from the stem cell graft. The receptors originated from a human donor who donated a stem cell graft to a child with acute myeloid leukemia.

This clonotype was seen a handful of times. This chain connects TRBV4-2 to TRBJ1-5; 7 nucleotides match TRBD1. This CDR3 is built from 17 residues. Trimming cost V 4 bases and J 7 bases; bases outside gene matches: 16. Germline assignment: CDR1 LGHNA and CDR2 YNFKEQ. CDR3 in amino acids: CASSPERLSGGLQPQHF. The CDR3 region has the DNA TGTGCCAGCAGCCCAGAACGGTTGTCAGGGGGGCTCCAGCCCCAGCATTTT.

V usage is TRBV5-1 and J usage is TRBJ2-2; 11 nucleotides match TRBD2. Trimming at V came to 4 bases and at J to 7 bases, leaving 6 bases not matched to a gene. CDR1 is SGHRS and CDR2 is YFSETQ in the germline V gene. The CDR3 has 15 amino acids. The CDR3 sequence: CASSLLAGADGELFF. The CDR3 nucleotides read TGCGCCAGCAGCCTACTAGCGGGGGCGGACGGGGAGCTGTTTTTT. The full variable domain, its missing parts supplied by reference TRBV5-1 and TRBJ2-2, is KAGVTQTPRYLIKTRGQQVTLSCSPISGHRSVSWYQQTPGQGLQFLFEYFSETQRNKGNFPGRFSGRQFSNSRSEMNVSTLELGDSALYLCASSLLAGADGELFFGEGSRLTVL.

About this clonotype: A junction boundary mismatches the germline segment, possibly from a read error. This chain uses TRBV3-1 with TRBJ1-1; the match to TRBD1 covers 7 bases. This CDR3 is 14 amino acids long. Germline CDR1 and CDR2: LGHDT and YNNKEL (reference sequence). DNA of the CDR3: TGTGCCAGCAGTCAAGGGACAGCGAGCACTGAAGCTTTCTTT. Protein sequence: CASSQGTASTEAFF.

This clonotype was found many times. The genes are TRBV7-2 and TRBJ1-1; no clear D gene. Between the trimmed V and J ends, which lost 4 bases and 1 base, there was a span of 10 bases. Germline-derived CDR1 and CDR2 are SGHTA and FQGNSA. The CDR3 spans 14 residues. CDR3 in DNA: TGTGCCAGCAGCTCCCGGATGCAGAACACTGAAGCTTTCTTT. This encodes CASSSRMQNTEAFF.

The chain has TRBV7-2 and TRBJ2-7, with TRBD2 matching 7 bases. V gave up 0 bases and J gave up 2 bases; unmatched junction bases: 10. The CDR3 consists of 17 residues. Germline V gene lookup returns CDR1 SGHTA and CDR2 FQGNSA. This CDR3 is CASSLALGRAYPYEQYF. CDR3 nucleotide sequence: TGTGCCAGCAGCTTAGCGCTAGGGAGGGCATACCCCTACGAGCAGTACTTC.

In its sample, this clonotype was seen once. The genes are TRBV15 and TRBJ1-2; no definite D call. The CDR3 has 14 residues. Germline V gene data show CDR1 as LNHNV and CDR2 as YYDKDF (reference sequence). Deletions cut 0 bases from V and 4 bases from J, with 9 bases between. CDR3 sequence: CATSRDRERYGYTF. CDR3 nucleotides: TGTGCCACCAGCAGAGATAGGGAACGCTATGGCTACACCTTC.

This clonotype was seen many times. The CDR3 protein is CASSPGTSGNTIYF. CDR3 bases: TGTGCCAGCTCACCCGGGACATCCGGAAACACCATATATTTT. The chain links TRBV18 to TRBJ1-3; TRBD1 is a possible D gene (6 bases). The CDR3 consists of 14 residues. CDR1 KGHSH and CDR2 LQKENI come from the germline V gene. Trimming took 3 bases from V and 4 from J, leaving 10 bases between them.

On this clonotype: A much larger clone sits a single nucleotide away, making a read error possible. The CDR3 coding sequence is TGTGCCATCAGTGAGTCAATGACTAGCGTGGCTAATGAGCAGTTCTTC. This gives the protein CAISESMTSVANEQFF. The chain carries TRBV10-3 and TRBJ2-1; TRBD2 matches at 8 bases. Trimming removed 0 bases from V and 7 bases from J; junction bases left unmatched: 8. Germline CDR1 and CDR2: ENHRY and SYGVKD. This CDR3 region has 16 residues.

The chain employs TRBV7-2 and TRBJ2-7; D call uncertain. This CDR3 has 13 amino acids. V was cut by 4 bases and J by 3 bases, with 10 bases left in between. Germline V gene sequence: CDR1 SGHTA, CDR2 FQGNSA. The DNA of the CDR3 is TGTGCCAGCAGCTCGGGCCCGTTCTACGAGCAGTACTTC. Translation gives CASSSGPFYEQYF. Full variable domain (remainder filled in from reference TRBV7-2 and TRBJ2-7): GAGVSQSPSNKVTEKGKDVELRCDPISGHTALYWYRQSLGQGLEFLIYFQGNSAPDKSGLPSDRFSAERTGGSVSTLTIQRTQQEDSAVYLCASSSGPFYEQYFGPGTRLTVT.

V and J are TRBV20-1 and TRBJ1-2, with D possibly TRBD1 on 6 matching bases. This CDR3 contains 16 residues. Germline lookup yields CDR1 DFQATT and CDR2 SNEGSKA (reference sequence). Trimming left V 1 base short and J 5 bases short, with 20 bases between. CDR3 region: CSARVGGANRTYGYTF. The CDR3 region has the DNA TGCAGTGCTAGAGTTGGGGGCGCGAATAGGACATATGGCTACACCTTC.

The J gene is TRBJ2-3, the V gene TRBV5-1; TRBD2 aligns across 8 bases. The CDR3 has 13 amino acids. Germline V CDR1 and CDR2: SGHRS, YFSETQ. V shed 4 bases and J 9 bases; nucleotides not matched to a gene: 7. This CDR3 reads CASSPAGGLTQYF. CDR3 DNA: TGCGCCAGCAGCCCCGCGGGGGGACTCACGCAGTATTTT.

This clonotype was recorded many times. This chain joins TRBV2 and TRBJ2-1; 9 bases agree with TRBD2. Germline CDR1 and CDR2: SNHLY and FYNNEI. V trimming: 5 bases; J trimming: 0 bases; junction bases outside the gene matches: 8. CDR3 length: 17 amino acids. CDR3 region: CASSPRTSASSYNEQFF. In nucleotides, the CDR3 is TGTGCCAGCAGTCCCCGGACTAGCGCGAGCTCCTACAATGAGCAGTTCTTC.

The gene calls are TRBV6-5 and TRBJ2-1, with TRBD2 matching over 10 bases. V lost 2 bases to trimming and J lost 10 bases; unmatched junction nucleotides: 8. CDR3 length: 15 amino acids. CDR1 MNHEY and CDR2 SVGAGI come from the germline V gene. This CDR3 reads CASSYRDSGRYEQFF. DNA for the CDR3: TGTGCCAGCAGTTACAGAGATAGCGGGAGGTACGAGCAGTTCTTC.

This clonotype was seen more than once but under ten times. The rearrangement uses TRBV7-9 and TRBJ1-4, with 7 bases matching TRBD1. Germline lookup yields CDR1 SEHNR and CDR2 FQNEAQ (reference sequence). V was pared by 4 bases and J by 8 bases, with 10 bases of the junction left unmatched. CDR3 length: 15 residues. The CDR3 DNA is TGTGCCAGCAGCTCCCGACAGGGATCAGGAGAAAAACTGTTTTTT. This translates into CASSSRQGSGEKLFF.

In its sample, this clonotype was seen many times. The chain employs TRBV4-2 and TRBJ2-7, with 11 positions matching TRBD2. Germline V gene sequence: CDR1 LGHNA, CDR2 YNFKEQ. The CDR3 sequence is 14 residues long. V lost 2 bases to trimming and J lost 3 bases; unmatched junction nucleotides: 0. The chain's CDR3 is CASSQTSGSYEQYF. The CDR3 coding sequence is TGTGCCAGCAGCCAAACTAGCGGGAGCTACGAGCAGTACTTC.

This chain connects TRBV29-1 to TRBJ1-1; no firm D call. Trimming removed 4 bases at V and 8 bases at J, with 8 bases between. Germline V gives CDR1 SQVTM, CDR2 ANQGSEA. The CDR3 length is 10 residues. DNA for the CDR3: TGCAGCGTTGGGGGTCTAGAAGCTTTCTTT. Its translation: CSVGGLEAFF.

The chain combines TRBV5-5 with TRBJ2-3, with D unclear. Germline loops: CDR1 SGHKS, CDR2 YYEKEE (reference sequence). V lost 1 base, J lost 3 bases, and 9 bases lay in between. This CDR3 has 14 amino acids. The DNA for the CDR3 is TGTGCCAGCAGCTTGATGGGCCAAACAGATACGCAGTATTTT. Translated, it gives CASSLMGQTDTQYF.

In its sample, this clonotype was seen a few times. This chain links TRBV7-3 with TRBJ2-1; 10 bases are a match to TRBD2. Germline-derived CDR1 and CDR2 are SGHTA and FQGTGA. The CDR3 loop spans 16 amino acids. Trimming cost V 1 base and J 4 bases; bases outside gene matches: 4. This chain's CDR3 is CASSLNAAGGYNEQFF. CDR3 nucleotide sequence: TGTGCCAGCAGCTTAAACGCAGCGGGAGGGTACAATGAGCAGTTCTTC.

The rearrangement links TRBV11-2 to TRBJ2-7, with TRBD1 matching over 8 bases. Germline lookup yields CDR1 SGHAT and CDR2 FQNNGV. This CDR3 has 16 residues. Germline trimming cut 2 bases from V and 2 bases from J; bases unmatched to any gene: 8. CDR3 protein: CASSLRGPGGAYEQYF. In nucleotides, the CDR3 is TGTGCCAGCAGCTTAAGGGGGCCAGGGGGCGCCTACGAGCAGTACTTC.

The CDR3 reads CASSYFGNQYF. CDR3 sequence (DNA): TGTGCCAGCAGTTACTTCGGGAATCAGTACTTC. The chain recombines TRBV6-2 or TRBV6-3 with TRBJ2-4, with D perhaps TRBD2 (5 bases). Germline V CDR1 and CDR2: MNHEY, SVGEGT. V shed 1 base and J shed 12 bases, with 7 bases lying between them. This CDR3 region has 11 residues.

In its sample, this clonotype was seen a few times. The rearrangement uses TRBV19 and TRBJ2-7, with D unclear. V was cut by 1 base and J by 3 bases, with 7 bases left in between. The CDR3 has 13 residues. Per the germline V gene, CDR1 is LNHDA and CDR2 is SQIVND (reference sequence). CDR3 sequence (DNA): TGTGCCAGTAGTATAGGGGTCGTCTACGAGCAGTACTTC. Translated, it gives CASSIGVVYEQYF.

This clonotype was counted between two and nine times. This chain links TRBV5-1 with TRBJ1-1; 10 nucleotides agree with TRBD1. The V gene end was trimmed by 3 bases and the J gene end by 0 bases; junction bases not matched to a gene: 5. Germline V CDR1 and CDR2: SGHRS, YFSETQ. The length of the CDR3 is 16 residues. The CDR3, as DNA: TGCGCCAGCAGCTCGCAGACAGGGGGCCTGAACACTGAAGCTTTCTTT. It is translated as CASSSQTGGLNTEAFF.

This clonotype was counted between two and nine times. This sequence joins TRBV27 and TRBJ2-5; TRBD1 agrees at 10 bases. The trim removed 7 bases at V and 5 bases at J, leaving 10 bases unmatched. The V gene's germline CDR1 is MNHEY and CDR2 SMNVEV (reference sequence). The CDR3 is 15 amino acids. As DNA, the CDR3 is TGTGCCAGCACCACACGGGACAGGGGTTTGGAGACCCAGTACTTC. Protein product: CASTTRDRGLETQYF.

This clonotype came up many times. CDR3 DNA: TGTGCCAGCAGCTTGCCTGACCCCCGGTTAGTCAATGAGCAGTTCTTC. Translation gives CASSLPDPRLVNEQFF. This chain connects TRBV5-5 to TRBJ2-1; D is unresolved. The CDR3 is made up of 16 amino acids. V lost 1 base and J lost 6, with 17 bases in between. Germline CDR1 is SGHKS and CDR2 is YYEKEE (reference sequence).

The V gene is TRBV7-2, the J gene TRBJ2-5; D call uncertain. V lost 5 bases and J 1 base, leaving 14 bases between the germline ends. This CDR3 has 15 amino acids. The V gene's germline CDR1 is SGHTA and CDR2 FQGNSA. The CDR3 sequence: CASSPMKLLQETQYF. For the CDR3, the DNA is TGTGCCAGCAGCCCCATGAAGCTCCTCCAAGAGACCCAGTACTTC.

Concerning this clonotype itself: The DNA is omitted, as the CDR3 cannot be located on it reliably, and the CDR3 follows TCRdb's listing. This chain uses TRBV7-5 with TRBJ2-3; TRBD2 is taken as the D call from the table, unchecked against the DNA. TRBV7-5 is a known pseudogene. The CDR3 spans 19 residues, counting both ends. This chain's CDR3 is CISVPESKPLAGEVDTQYF.

This chain joins TRBV10-3 and TRBJ1-1; TRBD1 is a possible D gene (5 bases). The germline V gene encodes CDR1 ENHRY and CDR2 SYGVKD. The CDR3 has 14 amino acids. Between the trimmed V and J ends, which lost 6 bases and 4 bases, there was a span of 15 bases. CDR3 DNA: TGTGCCATCAGGAAAGGGGCAGAGTCCACTGAAGCTTTCTTT. It is translated as CAIRKGAESTEAFF.

The V gene is TRBV3-1, the J gene TRBJ2-7; maybe TRBD2 (5 bases). The germline V gene has CDR1 LGHDT and CDR2 YNNKEL (reference sequence). The CDR3 is 14 amino acids. V lost 4 bases and J lost 0, with 10 bases in between. Here the CDR3 DNA reads TGTGCCAGCAGCCCCCCGGACTTCTCCTACGAGCAGTACTTC. Its protein is CASSPPDFSYEQYF.

This clonotype was seen repeatedly, ten times or more. This chain joins TRBV29-1 and TRBJ1-5; D is unresolved. The CDR3 has 13 amino acids. Trimming cost V 7 bases and J 4 bases, with 14 bases left between them. CDR1 is SQVTM and CDR2 is ANQGSEA in the germline V gene. The CDR3 nucleotides read TGCAGCGCCCAAAGAGAGTGGAATCAGCCCCAGCATTTT. This encodes CSAQREWNQPQHF.

This clonotype was counted only a few times. The chain recombines TRBV19 with TRBJ2-7, with 12 bases aligning to TRBD1. Germline-derived CDR1 and CDR2 are LNHDA and SQIVND (reference sequence). The CDR3 has 16 residues. The junction had 5 bases not matched to a gene; V was cut back by 3 bases and J by 2 bases. The CDR3 coding sequence is TGTGCCAGTAGTATTCTCGGGACAGGGGGCCCCTACGAGCAGTACTTC. It encodes CASSILGTGGPYEQYF.

The CDR3 spells CASSYVWSSYNEQFF. CDR3 coding DNA: TGTGCCAGCAGTTACGTCTGGTCCTCCTACAATGAGCAGTTCTTC. The chain joins TRBV6-2 or TRBV6-3 to TRBJ2-1; D gene ambiguous. V was cut by 2 bases and J by 0 bases, with 8 bases left in between. The germline V gene has CDR1 MNHEY and CDR2 SVGEGT. The CDR3 is 15 amino acids.